Below, 5 T cell receptor beta chains from the same sample are listed, as sequenced in a study of T cells in Graves' hyperthyroidism and ophthalmopathy. TCR beta CDR3 regions were amplified from RNA. When the TCR CDR3 underwent first-round RT-PCR, the HTBI primer set was used. TCRdb passed the multiplex PCR reads through MiXCR, listing each CDR3 protein once. The table includes 310,000 or so distinct CDR3 sequences, over 15% detected once. The specimen sequenced was blood. The receptor set was obtained from an older woman with Graves' ophthalmopathy.

This clonotype was observed many times. V and J are TRBV13 and TRBJ2-5, with 15 bases lining up with TRBD2. Germline lookup yields CDR1 PRHDT and CDR2 FYEKMQ (reference sequence). The junction had 7 bases not matched to a gene; V was cut back by 2 bases and J by 3 bases. This CDR3 spans 18 amino acids. The CDR3 DNA reads as TGTGCCAGCAGCTTACTTGGCCGGACTAGCGGGGGGGAAGAGACCCAGTACTTC. Its translation is CASSLLGRTSGGEETQYF. The full variable domain, its missing parts supplied by reference TRBV13 and TRBJ2-5, is AAGVIQSPRHLIKEKRETATLKCYPIPRHDTVYWYQQGPGQDPQFLISFYEKMQSDKGSIPDRFSAQQFSDYHSELNMSSLELGDSALYFCASSLLGRTSGGEETQYFGPGTRLLVL.

This clonotype was picked up many times. The CDR3 protein is CASRLVDRQETQYF. CDR3 nucleotide sequence: TGTGCCAGCAGACTCGTAGACAGACAAGAGACCCAGTACTTC. V is TRBV28 and J is TRBJ2-5; weak D call: TRBD1 (5 bases). CDR3 length equals 14 residues. V lost 6 bases, J lost 2 bases, and 13 bases lay in between. CDR1 is MDHEN and CDR2 is SYDVKM in the germline V gene.

This clonotype was observed many times. V is TRBV13 and J is TRBJ1-1; D unresolved. Germline CDR1 is PRHDT and CDR2 is FYEKMQ (reference sequence). CDR3 size: 12 residues. Trimming took off 3 bases at V and 5 bases at J, with 7 bases between the two ends. CDR3 sequence reads: CASSFKVTEAFF. The CDR3 bases are TGTGCCAGCAGCTTTAAGGTTACTGAAGCTTTCTTT.

This clonotype was counted many times. The chain links TRBV30 to TRBJ2-5, with TRBD2 matching over 10 bases. V dropped 4 bases and J dropped 0; count of bases not matched to a gene: 5. In germline, CDR1 is GTSNPN, CDR2 SVGIG (reference sequence). The CDR3 covers 15 residues. The CDR3 sequence: CAWTSGRWYQETQYF. DNA of the CDR3: TGTGCCTGGACTAGCGGGAGATGGTACCAAGAGACCCAGTACTTC.

This clonotype has ten or more counts. This chain joins TRBV4-3 and TRBJ2-7; TRBD1 aligns across 8 bases. CDR1 and CDR2 from the germline V gene are LGHNA and YSLEER. The V and J ends lost 1 base and 6 bases, in that order; junction bases with no gene match: 8. The CDR3 totals 15 residues. DNA for the CDR3: TGCGCCAGCAGCCAAGGGACAGGGAAGGTCTTCGAGCAGTACTTC. Amino acids: CASSQGTGKVFEQYF.